This T cell receptor beta chain is drawn from a study of blood T cell repertoires in COVID-19 (dated by TCRdb to the early 2020s). Some background on the complete study: Collaborator samples came from the United States, Italy and Spain and covered acute and convalescent phases of COVID-19. The material from the prospective study consisted of cDNA or gDNA derived from T cells, B-cell-depleted T cells, or PBMCs. The dataset comprised deeply sampled blood TCRbeta repertoires from subjects exposed to, actively infected with, or recovered from COVID-19. The repertoires were made available in a free public database intended to serve as a resource for research on the immune response to SARS-CoV-2. The samples were drawn from two sources: the first 160 participants of the ongoing ImmuneRACE study, and 1,000 to 1,500 subjects contributed by 6 global collaborators. Sample metadata almost always included a de-identified subject ID, COVID-19 status, age in years and sex. HLA class I and class II types, where available, came from metadata supplied by the sample provider rather than from assay-based typing. Results the study describes overall, beyond this receptor: How much clinical and demographic metadata was included differed by source and by participant, and the metadata was provided uncurated.

On this clone itself: The antigen it recognizes is unknown. Nothing much larger sits one base from this clone, and base qualities are not available. In the same sample, other DNA sequences code for this CDR3.

TCRbeta CDR3 regions were amplified from genomic DNA by means of the immunoSEQ Assay, a bias-controlled multiplex PCR. The study's own analysis went as follows. The number of nucleated cells in each sample was estimated from the amplification of reference gene primers within the assay. To quantify the absolute abundance of each unique TCRbeta CDR3 rearrangement, sequence reads were collapsed and filtered. For each sample, productive Simpson clonality was calculated as the square root of Simpson's diversity index over productive rearrangements. Imported from immuneACCESS, the table was reduced by TCRdb to in-frame sequences with V and J called. These copies leave out some clones; in studies compared against another copy, an unresolved V gene accounts for under half, and the cause of the remainder is not known. The DNA was the basis for D and trimming; V, J and clone size are from that table. The table for this sample lists approximately 160,000 clones; more than 70% of them were counted only once. The ten largest clones take up 7% of the sample.

The CDR1 and CDR2 encoded by the germline V gene are KGHSH and LQKENI. Cut back by 3 bases and 4 bases, the V and J ends lie 4 bases apart. The CDR3 runs 11 residues from the cysteine to the phenylalanine. The sequence is cut down to CDR3 DNA, 33 bases in frame from base 1. Collaborating institutions collected whole blood in K2EDTA tubes following their own protocols. For TCRbeta analysis, collaborator samples were shipped as frozen whole blood, as isolated PBMCs, or as DNA extracted from either sample type. The sequenced sample was peripheral blood. The chain uses TRBV18 and TRBJ2-7; no D gene is confidently identified. The clonotype comes from a man aged 45-65 years with active or convalescent COVID-19. The CDR3 here reads CASSPRYEQYF. The nucleotide sequence is given as TGTGCCAGCTCACCTCGTTACGAGCAGTACTTC. Extended through the reference TRBV18 and TRBJ2-7 proteins, this CDR3 yields the full variable domain: NAGVMQNPRHLVRRRGQEARLRCSPMKGHSHVYWYRQLPEEGLKFMVYLQKENIIDESGMPKERFSAEFPKEGPSILRIQQVVRGDSAAYFCASSPRYEQYFGPGTRLTVT.